This is a list of T cell receptor beta chains from one sample in a study of blood T cell repertoires in COVID-19. Using immunoSEQ multiplex PCR, the repertoire was profiled, and TCRdb retains in-frame clones only, with some absent. This table has under 200,000 clones, roughly 90% appearing once. Specimen: peripheral blood. All receptors derive from a man younger than 30 with COVID-19, enrolled during active disease. Each CDR3 is given with its conserved first and last residue. The D gene is left open where the match is weak. Only part of the rows carry a size: once, few, many, or a class if the clone is expanded.

CDR3 length | D gene | J gene | clone size | V gene | CDR3 protein | CDR3 DNA
12 | - | TRBJ2-2 | - | TRBV9 | CASSVPPGELFF | TGTGCCAGCAGCGTCCCTCCCGGGGAGCTGTTTTTT
13 | - | TRBJ1-6 | - | TRBV5-4 | CASSLDGDSPLHF | TGTGCCAGCAGCTTGGACGGGGATTCACCCCTCCACTTT
13 | - | TRBJ1-1 | - | TRBV11-3 | CASSLEATTEAFF | TGTGCCAGCAGCTTAGAAGCGACCACTGAAGCTTTCTTT
15 | - | TRBJ2-3 | once | TRBV21-1 | CASSRREGRTDTQYF | TGTGCCAGCAGCAGGCGGGAGGGCAGGACAGATACGCAGTATTTT
15 | - | TRBJ2-6 | - | TRBV19 | CASSLQGPGANVLTF | TGTGCCAGTAGTCTCCAGGGGCCTGGGGCCAACGTCCTGACTTTC
15 | - | TRBJ1-2 | - | TRBV19 | CATTPAYGRDYGYTF | TGTGCCACCACCCCGGCATACGGCCGGGACTATGGCTACACCTTC
15 | TRBD2 | TRBJ2-1 | - | TRBV9 | CASSISGRFYNEQFF | TGTGCCAGCAGCATTAGCGGGAGATTTTACAATGAGCAGTTCTTC
14 | - | TRBJ2-1 | - | TRBV27 | CASRGGGTYNEQFF | TGTGCCAGCAGGGGTGGCGGGACCTACAATGAGCAGTTCTTC
15 | - | TRBJ2-1 | few | TRBV19 | CASSRGLADYNEQFF | TGTGCCAGTAGTAGGGGGCTAGCGGATTACAATGAGCAGTTCTTC
15 | TRBD1 | TRBJ1-2 | few | TRBV28 | CASSFQGAPNYGYTF | TGTGCCAGCAGTTTCCAGGGGGCGCCCAACTATGGCTACACCTTC
15 | TRBD1 | TRBJ1-2 | - | TRBV28 | CASSSTRQGASGYTF | TGTGCCAGCAGCTCTACTCGACAGGGGGCTAGTGGCTACACCTTC
16 | TRBD2 | TRBJ2-1 | - | TRBV3-1/TRBV3-2 | CASSRTSGSSYNEQFF | TGTGCCAGCAGCCGGACTAGCGGGAGCTCCTACAATGAGCAGTTCTTC
11 | TRBD1 | TRBJ1-1 | - | TRBV6-5 | CATLTTGRAFF | TGTGCCACCCTAACGACAGGGAGAGCTTTCTTT
15 | - | TRBJ1-5 | - | TRBV4-2 | CASSQSQSSNQPQHF | TGTGCCAGCAGCCAGTCTCAGTCTAGCAATCAGCCCCAGCATTTT
12 | - | TRBJ1-1 | - | TRBV9 | CASSVDGGKAFF | TGTGCCAGCAGCGTAGACGGCGGGAAAGCTTTCTTT
15 | TRBD2 | TRBJ2-4 | - | TRBV4-1 | CASSQVGLAGNIQYF | TGCGCCAGCAGCCAAGTAGGGCTAGCGGGAAACATTCAGTACTTC
18 | TRBD1 | TRBJ2-6 | - | TRBV7-2 | CASSSGQGGQTGANVLTF | TGTGCCAGCAGCTCAGGACAGGGGGGACAAACTGGGGCCAACGTCCTGACTTTC
14 | - | TRBJ2-7 | - | TRBV27 | CASSSGVRIYEQYF | TGTGCCAGCAGTTCGGGAGTTAGAATCTACGAGCAGTACTTC
15 | TRBD1 | TRBJ1-4 | - | TRBV18 | CASSPGQGSVEKLFF | TGTGCCAGCTCACCGGGACAGGGTTCAGTGGAAAAACTGTTTTTT
15 | TRBD2 | TRBJ2-7 | - | TRBV7-2 | CASSLGASGSYEQYF | TGTGCCAGCAGCTTAGGGGCTAGCGGCTCCTACGAGCAGTACTTC
14 | TRBD2 | TRBJ2-7 | - | TRBV3-1/TRBV3-2 | CASSQGLASGEQYF | TGTGCCAGCAGCCAGGGACTAGCGTCTGGCGAGCAGTACTTC
13 | TRBD1 | TRBJ1-4 | - | TRBV28 | CAITGTENEKLLF | TGTGCCATCACGGGGACAGAAAATGAAAAACTGCTTTTT
15 | - | TRBJ2-3 | - | TRBV28 | CASSLAGPLTDTQYF | TGTGCCAGCAGTCTGGCGGGACCACTCACAGATACGCAGTATTTT
13 | - | TRBJ1-2 | - | TRBV6-5 | CASSPATGKGYTF | TGTGCCAGCAGTCCCGCCACAGGGAAGGGCTACACCTTC
15 | TRBD2 | TRBJ2-1 | - | TRBV18 | CASSPELAGINEQFF | TGTGCCAGCTCACCAGAATTAGCGGGAATAAATGAGCAGTTCTTC
16 | - | TRBJ2-1 | - | TRBV7-3 | CASSLTSNREPNEQFF | TGTGCCAGCAGCTTAACGTCCAACAGGGAACCCAATGAGCAGTTCTTC
15 | - | TRBJ1-2 | - | TRBV6-5 | CASSYSRQALDGYTF | TGTGCCAGCAGTTACTCTCGGCAGGCTTTAGATGGCTACACCTTC
18 | - | TRBJ2-7 | - | TRBV7-2 | CASSLITWGRETVYEQYF | TGTGCCAGCAGCTTAATTACGTGGGGGCGGGAGACGGTTTACGAGCAGTACTTC
15 | - | TRBJ1-3 | - | TRBV6-5 | CASSPRLGTGNTIYF | TGTGCCAGCAGTCCCCGGTTAGGGACAGGAAACACCATATATTTT
14 | TRBD2 | TRBJ2-2 | few | TRBV10-2 | CASSEREEVGELFF | TGCGCCAGCAGTGAGCGGGAGGAAGTCGGGGAGCTGTTTTTT
19 | TRBD2 | TRBJ2-1 | - | TRBV11-3 | CASSLLSGLAGGPLYEQFF | TGTGCCAGCAGCCTACTATCCGGACTAGCGGGAGGGCCCTTGTATGAGCAGTTCTTC
14 | - | TRBJ1-5 | - | TRBV24-1 | CATSDGGDNQPQHF | TGTGCCACCAGTGATGGGGGGGACAATCAGCCCCAGCATTTT
17 | TRBD1 | TRBJ1-2 | - | TRBV28 | CASTTGDGPLANYGYTF | TGTGCCAGCACCACAGGGGACGGACCCTTAGCTAACTATGGCTACACCTTC
13 | - | TRBJ2-7 | - | TRBV6-6 | CASEGGTSYEQYF | TGTGCCAGTGAGGGGGGGACCTCCTACGAGCAGTACTTC
15 | - | TRBJ2-6 | - | TRBV3-1/TRBV3-2 | CASSPGLSGANVLTF | TGTGCCAGCAGCCCAGGACTCTCTGGGGCCAACGTCCTGACTTTC
13 | - | TRBJ2-5 | - | TRBV5-6 | CASSIRGRETQYF | TGTGCCAGCAGCATACGAGGGCGAGAGACCCAGTACTTC
14 | - | TRBJ1-4 | - | TRBV28 | CASRTTGGNEKLLF | TGTGCCAGCAGAACTACAGGTGGGAATGAAAAACTGCTTTTT
16 | - | TRBJ1-1 | - | TRBV4-3 | CASSQDGELGNTEAFF | TGCGCCAGCAGCCAAGACGGAGAGCTTGGGAACACTGAAGCTTTCTTT
14 | - | TRBJ1-2 | - | TRBV19 | CASSIDPVRGGYTF | TGTGCCAGTAGTATAGATCCCGTTCGGGGTGGCTACACCTTC
17 | TRBD1 | TRBJ1-6 | - | TRBV3-1/TRBV3-2 | CASSQEASDRGDSPLHF | TGTGCCAGCAGCCAAGAGGCTTCGGACAGGGGTGATTCACCCCTCCACTTT
15 | - | TRBJ2-2 | once | TRBV19 | CASSNTGTYTGELFF | TGTGCCAGTAGTAATACCGGGACTTACACCGGGGAGCTGTTTTTT